Listed below are T cell receptor beta chains from one sample, sequenced in a study of shared clonotypes between healthy human individuals. TCRdb keeps only in-frame clones here, not all; method: immunoSEQ multiplex PCR. The data hold about 1 million clones, with roughly 80% observed a single time. Sequences were obtained from memory CD4+ T cells sorted from blood. These receptors were collected from a young man in good health. CDR3s include the opening cysteine and the closing phenylalanine or tryptophan. The order of the fields is V gene, J gene, D gene, clone size, CDR3 length, CDR3 protein, CDR3 DNA. D genes are given only for firm matches. Some rows mark clone size as missing; the rest say once, few, many or name a class of expanded clone.

TRBV11-2	TRBJ2-7	NA	NA	14	CASSWAGNSYEQYF	TGTGCCAGCAGCTGGGCTGGGAACTCCTACGAGCAGTACTTC
TRBV28	TRBJ2-7	NA	NA	14	CASSSPRMSYEQYF	TGTGCCAGCAGTTCCCCGCGAATGTCCTACGAGCAGTACTTC
TRBV7-8	TRBJ1-1	NA	NA	13	CASRKGGGTEAFF	TGTGCCAGCAGGAAGGGGGGAGGCACTGAAGCTTTCTTT
TRBV27	TRBJ2-5	TRBD1	many	15	CASSIGQGVRETQYF	TGTGCCAGCAGTATCGGACAGGGGGTCCGAGAGACCCAGTACTTC
TRBV11-3	TRBJ1-2	NA	NA	14	CASSLDGQGLGYTF	TGTGCCAGCAGCTTGGATGGGCAGGGGCTTGGCTACACCTTC
TRBV7-6	TRBJ1-2	NA	NA	11	CASSGTGLYTF	TGTGCCAGCAGCGGGACTGGCCTCTACACCTTC
TRBV27	TRBJ2-7	TRBD1	once	14	CASRGTGSSPEQYF	TGTGCCAGCAGAGGGACAGGCAGTAGTCCCGAGCAGTACTTC
TRBV18	TRBJ2-5	NA	NA	14	CASSPSQPAETQYF	TGTGCCAGCTCACCATCTCAGCCAGCGGAGACCCAGTACTTC
TRBV29-1	TRBJ2-1	NA	NA	14	CSVGAAGLYNEQFF	TGCAGCGTGGGCGCTGCGGGCCTCTACAATGAGCAGTTCTTC
TRBV10-1	TRBJ2-1	TRBD2	NA	15	CASSVAGGSYNEQFF	TGCGCCAGCAGTGTAGCGGGAGGCTCCTACAATGAGCAGTTCTTC